This T cell receptor beta chain was retrieved from a study of regulatory T cells in long-lasting Graves disease (dated by TCRdb to the early 2020s). With regard to the full study: Persistent Graves' disease was defined as antithyroid drug treatment for over 5 years with persistently positive TSH receptor autoantibodies. Patients with persistent Graves' disease were compared with patients with newly diagnosed Graves' disease using TCR sequencing and RNA sequencing of peripheral blood. The study was registered as a clinical trial and conducted in China. A total of around 35 samples underwent TCR sequencing: about 13 from persistent and around 20 from newly diagnosed Graves' disease patients. In the clinical cohort, patients with persistent Graves' disease had used antithyroid drugs for an average of around 9.9 years. Study-level results and caveats: Persistent disease showed preferential use of TRBV28, TRBJ1-2 and TRBJ2-5, whereas newly diagnosed disease favored TRBV20-1 and TRBJ2-1. The study examined only peripheral blood because the primary lesion, thyroid tissue, could not be accessed. Compared with newly diagnosed patients, patients with persistent Graves' disease had lower TCR Shannon entropy and fewer highly expanded clones, which suggests clonal expansion. A larger number of public clonotypes was shared among persistent patients (fewer than 3,000) than among newly diagnosed patients (roughly 1,000). The authors noted that the small sample size was a limitation that may lower accuracy. Only the TCR beta chain was sequenced and analyzed.

As concerns this clonotype: The specificity of this receptor is unknown. Base qualities were left out, and no much larger clone turns up one base away.

The library was produced with multiplex PCR. Sequencing took place on an Illumina HiSeq 4000. TCR beta libraries were built with iRepertoire HTBI primers and Arm-PCR amplification of CDR3 regions. Gel purification was performed on PCR products prior to sequencing. The published analysis was carried out like this. A total of roughly 67 TRBV and some 15 TRBJ segments were identified across samples and were used for gene usage analysis of CDR3 amino acid clonotypes. COPE and FqMerger were used to merge the filtered high-quality paired reads into contigs. BLAST was used to align contigs to IMGT TRBV, TRBD and TRBJ reference genes, and CDR3 was defined according to IMGT. Clonotypes above 0.1% frequency were classified as highly expanded clones. Shannon entropy served as the measure of repertoire diversity, while the Gini coefficient captured V-J evenness. A clonotype found in more than one individual was treated as public. Using fastp at Q25 and MiXCR, TCRdb reprocessed the public reads and kept productive beta chains. Duplicate CDR3 protein sequences are folded into a single record with the most common DNA and genes. The V and J calls were determined by TCRdb, not by the authors. The sample table holds 500,000 to 800,000 distinct CDR3 sequences, of which about 30% were seen once. The ten top clones hold around 42% of the sample.

The CDR1 and CDR2 encoded by the germline V gene are SGDLS and YYNGEE. Trimming removed 7 bases from V and 0 bases from J; the gene matches leave 5 bases unexplained. Spanning cysteine to phenylalanine, the CDR3 consists of 14 amino acids. Only CDR3 DNA remains: 42 bases, in frame from the first base. The time point label for this specimen denotes: persistent/refractory GD, antithyroid drugs over 5 years with positive TRAb. RNA was extracted from PBMCs in TRIzol for both TCR sequencing and RNA sequencing. The diagnosis of Graves' disease was made according to American Thyroid Association guidelines. Patients were recruited from an endocrinology department in Xi'an, China. From each patient, approximately 10 milliliters of peripheral blood was collected into an EDTA anticoagulant tube. Ficoll Paque Plus density gradient separation was used to isolate PBMCs, and no further T cell sorting was done. An Agilent 2100 Bioanalyzer and agarose gel were used to check RNA quality, while a NanoDrop 2000 measured RNA concentration.

The sequencing used peripheral blood mononuclear cells (PBMCs), collected when the disease was refractory, from a patient treated with antithyroid drugs. Rearrangement joined TRBV9 to TRBJ2-3, with 7 bases aligning to TRBD1. This clonotype was sampled from a female donor with Graves disease. The sequenced DNA is TGTGCCAGCCAAGGGACAGCTAGCACAGATACGCAGTATTTT. Its translation is CASQGTASTDTQYF.